The 27 T cell receptor beta chains below come from one sample, sequenced in a study of blood T cells in healthy people across ages. Using a J-beta primer mix together with a sample-barcoded 5' primer, a second PCR was run for roughly 6 to 12 cycles. MiXCR, run by TCRdb on the 5' RACE reads, gives a single entry per CDR3 protein. The sample comprises roughly 550,000 distinct CDR3 sequences, around 24% of which are singletons, and just over 8.5% rests with the top ten. These sequences were also reported in another study, on T cells of mothers and their children.

Sequences were obtained from blood. The receptors were gathered from a boy aged 5 to 17 in good health.

V gene TRBV20-1 combines with J gene TRBJ2-1; a weak D match, TRBD2 (5 bases). Per germline, CDR1 DFQATT and CDR2 SNEGSKA (reference sequence). With 0 bases removed from V and 0 bases from J, the gap between germline ends came to 12 bases. The CDR3 loop spans 16 amino acids. The CDR3 bases are TGCAGTGCTAGAGACCGGACTCTTAGCTCCTACAATGAGCAGTTCTTC. Its protein is CSARDRTLSSYNEQFF.

The rearrangement uses TRBV10-2 and TRBJ2-3, with D unresolved. This CDR3 has 11 amino acids. CDR1 and CDR2 from the germline V gene are WSHSY and SAAADI. Trimming removed 8 bases from V and 6 bases from J, with 9 bases in between. DNA of the CDR3: TGCGCCAGCTTAGTAAGGGATACGCAGTATTTT. Amino acid sequence: CASLVRDTQYF.

The chain recombines TRBV7-8 with TRBJ2-7; D possibly corresponds to TRBD2 (5 bases). The CDR3 has 13 residues. V lost 3 bases, J lost 4 bases, and 10 bases lay in between. Germline CDR1 reads SGHVS; CDR2 reads FQNEAQ. The CDR3 nucleotides read TGTGCCAGCAGCTTTCGGGATTGGTACGAGCAGTACTTC. Translating gives CASSFRDWYEQYF.

This clonotype was recorded only once. The V and J genes are TRBV6-1 and TRBJ2-7; 14 positions agree with TRBD2. Trimming took 2 bases from V and 1 from J; bases not matched to a gene: 4. This CDR3 has 17 residues. Germline V CDR1 and CDR2: MNHNS, SASEGT. Here the CDR3 reads CASSETGLAGVSYEQYF. The CDR3, as DNA: TGTGCCAGCAGTGAAACGGGACTAGCGGGGGTATCCTACGAGCAGTACTTC.

The CDR3 DNA reads as TGTGCCAGCAGCCTGGGACAGGGGAAAGATACGCAGTATTTT. This translates into CASSLGQGKDTQYF. This chain connects TRBV27 to TRBJ2-3; 10 bases are shared with TRBD1. V shed 6 bases and J 5 bases; nucleotides not matched to a gene: 5. Germline V gene data show CDR1 as MNHEY and CDR2 as SMNVEV (reference sequence). The CDR3 loop spans 14 amino acids.

V gene TRBV20-1 combines with J gene TRBJ2-5; D is uncertain. The CDR3 extends over 12 amino acids. V was cut by 3 bases and J by 5 bases, with 10 bases left in between. The V gene's germline CDR1 is DFQATT and CDR2 SNEGSKA (reference sequence). CDR3 protein: CSASTQRETQYF. DNA of the CDR3: TGCAGTGCTAGTACGCAACGCGAGACCCAGTACTTC.

This clonotype has a count of ten or more. This rearrangement joins TRBV7-2 to TRBJ2-5, with 9 nucleotides matching TRBD2. V dropped 2 bases and J dropped 2; count of bases not matched to a gene: 6. Germline V gene sequence: CDR1 SGHTA, CDR2 FQGNSA. CDR3 size: 16 residues. CDR3 region: CASSLKMAGGQETQYF. The CDR3 DNA sequence: TGTGCCAGCAGCTTAAAAATGGCGGGAGGGCAAGAGACCCAGTACTTC.

This clonotype was observed at least ten times. The chain is built from TRBV29-1 and TRBJ2-3, with 14 bases fitting TRBD2. Germline V gives CDR1 SQVTM, CDR2 ANQGSEA. Trimming took 0 bases from V and 3 from J; bases not matched to a gene: 8. There are 18 residues in the CDR3. CDR3 residues: CSVEDRGTSGRGTDTQYF. The CDR3, as DNA: TGCAGCGTTGAAGATCGAGGGACTAGCGGGAGAGGGACAGATACGCAGTATTTT.

This clonotype came up a few times. The V and J genes are TRBV19 and TRBJ1-1; weak D call: TRBD1 (6 bases). The germline V gene encodes CDR1 LNHDA and CDR2 SQIVND (reference sequence). The CDR3 spans 15 residues. With 5 bases removed from V and 1 base from J, the gap between germline ends came to 14 bases. CDR3 in DNA: TGTGCCAGTAGTTCCGTCGGGACACCGAACACTGAAGCTTTCTTT. Its protein product is CASSSVGTPNTEAFF. The entire variable domain, with the rest obtained from reference TRBV19 and TRBJ1-1, is as follows: DGGITQSPKYLFRKEGQNVTLSCEQNLNHDAMYWYRQDPGQGLRLIYYSQIVNDFQKGDIAEGYSVSREKKESFPLTVTSAQKNPTAFYLCASSSVGTPNTEAFFGQGTRLTVV.

CDR3 region: CASSQVPGGTYEQYF. CDR3 sequence (DNA): TGTGCCAGCAGCCAAGTCCCCGGGGGGACCTACGAGCAGTACTTC. The chain carries TRBV3-1 and TRBJ2-7, with 7 bases aligning to TRBD2. The CDR3 consists of 15 residues. With V trimmed by 1 base and J by 2 bases, 5 bases remained unmatched. Per germline, CDR1 LGHDT and CDR2 YNNKEL (reference sequence).

This clonotype was seen a few times. The chain uses TRBV28 and TRBJ2-5, with TRBD2 identical over 11 bases. The J call could be wrong; TRBJ2-1 is a better fit for the DNA end. The CDR3 extends over 16 amino acids. The germline gives CDR1 MDHEN, CDR2 SYDVKM. The CDR3 nucleotides read TGTGCCAGCAGTTCCACTAGCGGGGGTCACTACAATGAGCAGTTCTTC. This translates into CASSSTSGGHYNEQFF.

This clonotype was seen only a few times. The chain's CDR3 is CASSFTEGNTIYF. CDR3 in DNA: TGTGCCAGCAGCTTCACAGAAGGAAACACCATATATTTT. The V and J genes are TRBV7-9 and TRBJ1-3, with no clear D. V was shortened by 3 bases and J by 4 bases, with 7 bases between the two germline ends. The CDR3 is 13 amino acids. Per germline, CDR1 SEHNR and CDR2 FQNEAQ (reference sequence).

The chain employs TRBV15 and TRBJ2-5, with D possibly TRBD2 on 6 matching bases. The CDR3 extends over 17 amino acids. V was pared by 3 bases and J by 1 base, with 18 bases between. The V gene's germline CDR1 is LNHNV and CDR2 YYDKDF (reference sequence). Here the CDR3 DNA reads TGTGCCACCAGCAGTTCGGGACCCGCGGGGATCCAAGAGACCCAGTACTTC. It specifies CATSSSGPAGIQETQYF.

The J gene is TRBJ1-4, the V gene TRBV6-2 or TRBV6-3, with D uncertain. Germline V gene lookup returns CDR1 MNHEY and CDR2 SVGEGT. With 6 bases removed from V and 0 bases from J, the gap between germline ends came to 14 bases. The CDR3 spans 16 residues. CDR3 sequence reads: CASSPGPYATNEKLFF. CDR3 DNA: TGTGCCAGCAGCCCCGGGCCATATGCAACTAATGAAAAACTGTTTTTT.

This clonotype turned up a few times. J is TRBJ2-1 and V is TRBV24-1, with 12 bases aligning to TRBD2. Germline V gene lookup returns CDR1 KGHDR and CDR2 SFDVKD. Trimming cost V 2 bases and J 4 bases; bases outside gene matches: 8. CDR3 length equals 18 residues. CDR3 residues: CATSDSQPTSGGYNEQFF. In DNA, the CDR3 is TGTGCCACCAGTGATTCCCAGCCGACTAGCGGGGGATACAATGAGCAGTTCTTC.

This chain connects TRBV5-6 to TRBJ2-5; no firm D call. V was cut by 4 bases and J by 9 bases, with 19 bases left in between. Germline V gene data show CDR1 as SGHDT and CDR2 as YYEEEE. CDR3 length: 14 residues. The CDR3 reads CASSPRENLQPQYF. The CDR3 region has the DNA TGTGCCAGCAGCCCCCGAGAGAACTTACAGCCCCAGTACTTC.

This clonotype was recorded a few times. The J gene is TRBJ1-3, the V gene TRBV2; D gene uncertain. Trimming removed 3 bases at V and 4 bases at J, with 4 bases between. CDR1 and CDR2 (germline): SNHLY, FYNNEI. The CDR3 length is 12 residues. The CDR3: CASSDEGNTIYF. CDR3 coding DNA: TGTGCCAGCAGTGACGAGGGAAACACCATATATTTT.

This clonotype came up a few times. The chain combines TRBV29-1 with TRBJ2-3; D is uncertain. The CDR3 consists of 12 residues. Germline CDR1 SQVTM, CDR2 ANQGSEA. The V end lost 0 bases, the J end lost 3 bases, and 4 bases lay between the germline ends. The CDR3 sequence is CSVEEGTDTQYF. CDR3 coding DNA: TGCAGCGTTGAAGAAGGGACAGATACGCAGTATTTT.

The V and J genes are TRBV27 and TRBJ2-4, with 8 bases identical to TRBD1. Germline values: CDR1 MNHEY, CDR2 SMNVEV (reference sequence). There are 12 residues in the CDR3. Trimming took 6 bases from V and 7 from J; bases not matched to a gene: 2. As DNA, the CDR3 is TGTGCCAGCAGCACAGGGGGTAACATTCAGTACTTC. Amino acid sequence: CASSTGGNIQYF.

This clonotype appeared a few times. V gene TRBV4-3 combines with J gene TRBJ1-4, with D unclear. Germline V CDR1 and CDR2: LGHNA, YSLEER. This CDR3 is built from 15 residues. V lost 3 bases and J 8 bases, leaving 16 bases between the germline ends. CDR3 protein: CASSHDGERNEKLFF. DNA of the CDR3: TGCGCCAGCAGCCACGATGGGGAAAGGAACGAAAAACTGTTTTTT.

The chain combines TRBV6-1 with TRBJ2-1; 9 nucleotides align to TRBD1. The J segment lost 1 base and the V segment lost 5 bases, leaving 6 bases of the junction unmatched. The CDR3 is 16 amino acids. CDR1 MNHNS and CDR2 SASEGT come from the germline V gene. The CDR3, as DNA: TGTGCCAGCAGTACACGGACAGGGGCGTCCTACAATGAGCAGTTCTTC. This codes for CASSTRTGASYNEQFF.

This clonotype occurred once. This rearrangement joins TRBV28 to TRBJ1-2; D is unresolved. CDR3 length equals 13 residues. The germline V gene has CDR1 MDHEN and CDR2 SYDVKM. Trimming took off 5 bases at V and 7 bases at J, with 14 bases between the two ends. The CDR3: CASSLRVSSGYTF. Here the CDR3 DNA reads TGTGCCAGCAGTCTGAGGGTTTCCAGTGGCTACACCTTC.

The genes are TRBV20-1 and TRBJ1-2; 8 bases align to TRBD1. Germline CDR1 reads DFQATT; CDR2 reads SNEGSKA (reference sequence). The CDR3 is 15 residues long. Trimming removed 6 bases from V and 4 bases from J; junction bases left unmatched: 13. The CDR3 spells CSAEALRGRVYGYTF. The CDR3 DNA reads as TGCAGTGCCGAGGCACTCAGGGGGCGCGTCTATGGCTACACCTTC.

The chain is built from TRBV20-1 and TRBJ2-5; D is unresolved. Germline-derived CDR1 and CDR2 are DFQATT and SNEGSKA (reference sequence). The CDR3 runs to 13 residues. V was cut by 3 bases and J by 2 bases, with 10 bases left in between. CDR3 nucleotide sequence: TGCAGTGCTAGGTTGTCAAATCAAGAGACCCAGTACTTC. It codes for CSARLSNQETQYF.

This clonotype was found a few times. The chain employs TRBV28 and TRBJ2-7; 7 bases fit TRBD1. This CDR3 has 14 amino acids. The germline CDR1 and CDR2 sequences are MDHEN and SYDVKM. With V trimmed by 4 bases and J by 2 bases, 5 bases remained unmatched. CDR3 protein: CASSSWDRPYEQYF. The CDR3 DNA follows: TGTGCCAGCAGTTCCTGGGACAGACCCTACGAGCAGTACTTC.

This clonotype was counted a few times. The chain recombines TRBV6-2 or TRBV6-3 with TRBJ1-3; D gene unclear. The CDR3 consists of 14 residues. In germline, CDR1 is MNHEY, CDR2 SVGEGT. The germline V and J ends were trimmed by 4 bases and 1 base, with 8 bases remaining between them. The CDR3 spells CASSSPGSGNTIYF. The CDR3 DNA follows: TGTGCCAGCAGTTCCCCGGGATCTGGAAACACCATATATTTT.

This rearrangement joins TRBV7-8 to TRBJ1-3, with 7 bases fitting TRBD1. The CDR3 is 14 amino acids. V gave up 4 bases and J gave up 4 bases; unmatched junction bases: 4. CDR1 and CDR2 (germline): SGHVS, FQNEAQ. The CDR3 protein is CASSSKTGGNTIYF. In DNA form, the CDR3 reads TGTGCCAGCAGCTCAAAGACAGGGGGAAACACCATATATTTT.